These 26 T cell receptor beta chains share one sample of origin, sequenced in a study of control samples from healthy donors and cancer patients. Repertoires were generated with immunoSEQ multiplex PCR, while TCRdb's copy carries only in-frame clones and drops some. The sample has 90,000 to 150,000 clones; 80% to 95% are singletons. Sequenced input: blood. These receptors all stem from a woman aged 18-29 years in good health.

The rearrangement uses TRBV9 and TRBJ1-6; D is ambiguous. The CDR3 contains 15 residues. The V end lost 0 bases, the J end lost 7 bases, and 11 bases lay between the germline ends. Germline-derived CDR1 and CDR2 are SGDLS and YYNGEE. CDR3 amino acids: CASSVGDRANSPLHF. CDR3 bases: TGTGCCAGCAGCGTAGGGGATCGGGCGAATTCACCCCTCCACTTT.

The gene calls are TRBV14 and TRBJ1-2; possible D gene TRBD1, 6 bases. Per germline, CDR1 SGHDN and CDR2 FVKESK. This CDR3 region has 17 residues. V dropped 0 bases and J dropped 8 bases, with 22 bases sitting between them. The CDR3 nucleotides are TGTGCCAGCAGCCAAGATAGAGCAGGACAGCTCGGGACGGGCTACACCTTC. Its translation is CASSQDRAGQLGTGYTF.

The gene calls are TRBV21-1 and TRBJ1-6. TRBV21-1 is a listed pseudogene. The CDR3 has 14 residues. The CDR3 bases are TGTGCCAGCAGCAAGGCGCTTCGAAATTCACCCCTCCACTTT. The encoded protein is CASSKALRNSPLHF.

A single count supports this clone. In nucleotides, the CDR3 is TGCAGTGCTAGTCCCTCACGCGACAGGGTGAGGTACGAGCAGTACTTC. Its translation: CSASPSRDRVRYEQYF. This rearrangement joins TRBV20-1 to TRBJ2-7; 7 nucleotides line up with TRBD1. Per the germline V gene, CDR1 is DFQATT and CDR2 is SNEGSKA (reference sequence). V shed 3 bases and J 4 bases; nucleotides not matched to a gene: 15. This CDR3 comprises 16 residues.

This chain connects TRBV4-2 to TRBJ2-3; 10 positions agree with TRBD2. The V and J ends lost 1 base and 1 base, in that order; junction bases with no gene match: 8. Germline V lookup: CDR1 LGHNA, CDR2 YNFKEQ. The CDR3 spans 18 residues. In DNA form, the CDR3 reads TGTGCCAGCAGCCAAGTCCTAGCGGGAGCAGCGGGCACAGATACGCAGTATTTT. This translates into CASSQVLAGAAGTDTQYF.

The rearrangement links TRBV4-1 to TRBJ2-5; TRBD2 is a possible D gene (5 bases). Germline CDR1 is MGHRA and CDR2 is YSYEKL. The length of the CDR3 is 13 residues. V was cut by 3 bases and J by 5 bases, with 10 bases left in between. The CDR3 sequence: CASSQGDGETQYF. The CDR3 DNA follows: TGCGCCAGCAGCCAGGGAGACGGGGAGACCCAGTACTTC.

The rearrangement uses TRBV2 and TRBJ2-7; 7 bases fit TRBD1. Unmatched junction bases numbered 10, after V lost 6 bases and J lost 5 bases. Germline V CDR1 and CDR2: SNHLY, FYNNEI. This CDR3 region has 14 residues. CDR3 in DNA: TGTGCCAGCAGGGGGACAGCCGGGCGCGACGAGCAGTACTTC. Residues: CASRGTAGRDEQYF.

The gene calls are TRBV2 and TRBJ1-5, with TRBD1 matching 7 bases. With V trimmed by 5 bases and J by 0 bases, 7 bases remained unmatched. CDR3 length: 16 residues. The germline CDR1 and CDR2 sequences are SNHLY and FYNNEI. CDR3 region: CASSQGQKISNQPQHF. CDR3 DNA: TGTGCCAGCAGTCAGGGACAGAAAATTAGCAATCAGCCCCAGCATTTT.

The rearrangement joins TRBV7-2 to TRBJ2-5; 12 nucleotides line up with TRBD1. CDR3 size: 16 residues. The J segment lost 8 bases and the V segment lost 4 bases, leaving 11 bases of the junction unmatched. Germline assignment: CDR1 SGHTA and CDR2 FQGNSA. The CDR3 sequence is CASSSSLGTGGDTQYF. Written as DNA, the CDR3 is TGTGCCAGCAGCTCCTCATTGGGGACAGGGGGCGATACCCAGTACTTC.

The rearrangement links TRBV28 to TRBJ2-2; 9 positions agree with TRBD1. Unmatched junction bases numbered 8, after V lost 5 bases and J lost 4 bases. CDR3 length: 16 residues. CDR1 and CDR2 from the germline V gene are MDHEN and SYDVKM. CDR3 region: CASSQTGTGFTGELFF. The CDR3 DNA sequence: TGTGCCAGCAGTCAAACCGGGACAGGGTTCACCGGGGAGCTGTTTTTT.

Only one count was recorded for this clone. This chain's CDR3 is CASSLPTDQNEKLFF. DNA for the CDR3: TGTGCCAGCAGTTTGCCGACAGACCAAAATGAAAAACTGTTTTTT. The gene calls are TRBV28 and TRBJ1-4, with a weak D call TRBD1 (5 bases). Germline CDR1 MDHEN, CDR2 SYDVKM. This CDR3 contains 15 residues. Trimming removed 3 bases at V and 5 bases at J, with 13 bases between.

The chain links TRBV4-2 to TRBJ1-1, with TRBD1 matching over 8 bases. After removal of 3 bases from V and 1 base from J, the junction contained 7 bases not matched to a gene. The CDR3 sequence is 16 residues long. CDR1 LGHNA and CDR2 YNFKEQ come from the germline V gene. The CDR3 nucleotides are TGTGCCAGCAGCCACCCAGGGGGCATCGGGAACACTGAAGCTTTCTTT. Translation: CASSHPGGIGNTEAFF.

J is TRBJ2-7 and V is TRBV11-2; 10 bases map to TRBD1. Trimming removed 7 bases from V and 4 bases from J; junction bases left unmatched: 16. Germline CDR1 reads SGHAT; CDR2 reads FQNNGV. This CDR3 is built from 17 residues. The CDR3 nucleotides read TGTGCCAGCACCTACGGGGTGGGGACAGGGGTCGTATACGAGCAGTACTTC. Its translation: CASTYGVGTGVVYEQYF.

This clone was counted between two and nine times. The chain is built from TRBV27 and TRBJ1-5; 7 bases fit TRBD1. V lost 6 bases, J lost 4 bases, and 12 bases stayed unmatched. Looked up from germline, CDR1 is MNHEY and CDR2 is SMNVEV (reference sequence). CDR3 length: 16 amino acids. The CDR3 here is CASSPRDSRGNQPQHF. CDR3 sequence (DNA): TGTGCCAGCAGCCCTCGGGACAGTCGGGGTAATCAGCCCCAGCATTTT.

The rearrangement joins TRBV7-8 to TRBJ1-5, with D perhaps TRBD1 (5 bases). CDR3 size: 14 residues. Germline V lookup: CDR1 SGHVS, CDR2 FQNEAQ. Trimming left V 3 bases short and J 4 bases short, with 10 bases between. In DNA, the CDR3 is TGTGCCAGCAGCTTGGGACCCCTAAATCAGCCCCAGCATTTT. This gives the protein CASSLGPLNQPQHF.

The chain has TRBV5-3 and TRBJ2-5; 14 nucleotides align to TRBD2. TRBV5-3 is labeled an ORF, and its function is uncertain. The CDR3 has 18 amino acids. With 4 bases clipped from V and 4 bases from J, the junction kept 12 bases outside the gene matches. Here the CDR3 DNA reads TGTGCCAGAAGCCCGGGACTAGCGGGGGTATACGAGGGAGAGACCCAGTACTTC. Protein product: CARSPGLAGVYEGETQYF.

The chain carries TRBV2 and TRBJ2-7; the match to TRBD1 covers 9 bases. J was trimmed by 0 bases and V by 6 bases; bases with no gene match: 3. The CDR3 contains 14 residues. The germline CDR1 and CDR2 sequences are SNHLY and FYNNEI. The CDR3 DNA reads TGTGCCAGCAGCGGACAGGGGTACTCCTACGAGCAGTACTTC. Amino acid sequence: CASSGQGYSYEQYF.

The rearrangement joins TRBV7-9 to TRBJ2-2, with 9 bases identical to TRBD2. J was trimmed by 0 bases and V by 5 bases; bases with no gene match: 4. CDR3 length: 16 amino acids. Germline V gene sequence: CDR1 SEHNR, CDR2 FQNEAQ (reference sequence). CDR3 sequence reads: CASSPRTSANTGELFF. The CDR3 DNA follows: TGTGCCAGCAGCCCTCGGACTAGCGCGAACACCGGGGAGCTGTTTTTT.

The CDR3 nucleotides read TGCGCCAGCAGTCAGACTCAGGGATGGGGACAAGAGACCCAGTACTTC. Translated, it gives CASSQTQGWGQETQYF. The rearrangement joins TRBV23-1 to TRBJ2-5; D is perhaps TRBD1 (5 bases). TRBV23-1 qualifies as an ORF whose function is uncertain. The V end lost 3 bases, the J end lost 2 bases, and 16 bases lay between the germline ends. The CDR3 is 16 amino acids.

The chain combines TRBV6-6 with TRBJ2-5; D gene unclear. This CDR3 region has 13 residues. V lost 0 bases, J lost 4 bases, and 6 bases lay in between. Looked up from germline, CDR1 is MNHNY and CDR2 is SVGAGI (reference sequence). CDR3 protein: CASSYSAVETQYF. The CDR3 DNA follows: TGTGCCAGCAGTTACTCGGCTGTAGAGACCCAGTACTTC.

V is TRBV14 and J is TRBJ1-3; D gene unclear. V lost 8 bases, J lost 0 bases, and 8 bases lay in between. The CDR3 spans 13 residues. The germline CDR1 and CDR2 sequences are SGHDN and FVKESK. The CDR3 coding sequence is TGTGCCAGCCGCTATTCCTCTGGAAACACCATATATTTT. This codes for CASRYSSGNTIYF.

This rearrangement joins TRBV27 to TRBJ2-2; D is possibly TRBD2 (5 bases). The CDR3 is 14 residues long. The V gene lost 6 bases and the J gene lost 2 bases, with 10 bases spanning the gap. Germline V CDR1 and CDR2: MNHEY, SMNVEV (reference sequence). CDR3 DNA: TGTGCCAGCAGCCGGGGTCCCAACACCGGGGAGCTGTTTTTT. This gives the protein CASSRGPNTGELFF.

This clone was detected only a few times. CDR3 DNA sequence: TGTGCCAGCAGCTTAGTCACGGGGTCCCGCTACGAGCAGTACTTC. It specifies CASSLVTGSRYEQYF. The rearrangement uses TRBV7-9 and TRBJ2-7; a possible D gene is TRBD2 (5 bases). This CDR3 contains 15 residues. Trimming took 1 base from V and 3 from J, leaving 13 bases between them. The germline V gene encodes CDR1 SEHNR and CDR2 FQNEAQ (reference sequence).

This chain uses TRBV6-1 with TRBJ2-2, with TRBD1 matching over 7 bases. After removal of 4 bases from V and 5 bases from J, the junction contained 7 bases not matched to a gene. This CDR3 is built from 15 residues. In germline, CDR1 is MNHNS, CDR2 SASEGT. Here the CDR3 reads CASSVAGGVTGELFF. The DNA for the CDR3 is TGTGCCAGCAGTGTAGCAGGGGGAGTAACCGGGGAGCTGTTTTTT.

CDR3 protein: CASSEIAGGGEQFF. The CDR3 DNA sequence: TGCGCCAGCAGTGAGATTGCGGGAGGCGGTGAGCAGTTCTTC. The chain links TRBV10-2 to TRBJ2-1; 8 bases are a match to TRBD2. This CDR3 is built from 14 residues. Looked up from germline, CDR1 is WSHSY and CDR2 is SAAADI. V lost 2 bases, J lost 9 bases, and 6 bases stayed unmatched.

The chain employs TRBV10-1 and TRBJ2-3, with 13 bases lining up with TRBD2. The CDR3 extends over 21 amino acids. CDR1 WNHNN and CDR2 SYGVQD come from the germline V gene (reference sequence). V shed 2 bases and J 4 bases; nucleotides not matched to a gene: 18. CDR3 sequence (DNA): TGCGCCAGCAGTGAGAGAGAGACTAGCGGGAGGTTAGGGCCCCGTGCAGATACGCAGTATTTT. It is translated as CASSERETSGRLGPRADTQYF.